The 29 T cell receptor beta chains reported below all come from one sample, sequenced in a study of T cell responses to AZD1222 COVID-19 vaccine. TCRdb keeps only in-frame clones here, not all; method: immunoSEQ multiplex PCR. The sample carries fewer than 120,000 clones, 87% recorded once. Sequenced here: peripheral blood, sampled on day 0 of AZD1222 vaccination. The receptors originated from an adult in good health.

The chain links TRBV29-1 to TRBJ1-1, with D unresolved. The V gene's germline CDR1 is SQVTM and CDR2 ANQGSEA. The CDR3 has 13 residues. V lost 7 bases and J lost 1, with 13 bases in between. CDR3 DNA sequence: TGCAGCGCTGAGCGGGGAGGGAACACTGAAGCTTTCTTT. This codes for CSAERGGNTEAFF.

CDR3 loop: CASSPGLRGAGTRLTGELFF. Here the CDR3 DNA reads TGTGCCAGCAGTCCCGGTTTAAGGGGAGCGGGGACCCGGCTTACCGGGGAGCTGTTTTTT. The chain is built from TRBV6-6 and TRBJ2-2; 7 nucleotides match TRBD2. The CDR3 has 20 amino acids. Germline V gives CDR1 MNHNY, CDR2 SVGAGI (reference sequence). With 5 bases clipped from V and 5 bases from J, the junction kept 23 bases outside the gene matches.

CDR3 nucleotides: TGTGCCAGCAGTGAAAGGGGACTAGCGGGAGATACGCAGTATTTT. It yields the protein CASSERGLAGDTQYF. The V and J genes are TRBV6-1 and TRBJ2-3, with 12 bases lining up with TRBD2. The CDR3 totals 15 residues. Losses at the gene ends were 2 bases for V and 5 bases for J; bases not matched to a gene: 2. Germline lookup yields CDR1 MNHNS and CDR2 SASEGT.

This clone was detected a few times. The rearrangement uses TRBV2 and TRBJ2-7; D unclear. Germline lookup yields CDR1 SNHLY and CDR2 FYNNEI. This CDR3 is 13 amino acids long. Trimming removed 2 bases at V and 9 bases at J, with 14 bases between. The CDR3 DNA follows: TGTGCCAGCAGTGAACCCTTTACACAGTTGCAGTACTTC. Its translation: CASSEPFTQLQYF.

Note on this clone: The junction departs from germline at one end; a sequencing error may be responsible. The chain joins TRBV19 to TRBJ2-7, with TRBD1 matching 9 bases. This CDR3 region has 16 residues. Germline CDR1 LNHDA, CDR2 SQIVND (reference sequence). The CDR3 nucleotides read TGTGCCAGTAGCATAGCCGGGACAGGGCCCCCCTACGAGCAGTACTTC. It specifies CASSIAGTGPPYEQYF.

V usage is TRBV7-2 and J usage is TRBJ2-3, with TRBD2 identical over 8 bases. The CDR3 length is 16 residues. CDR1 is SGHTA, CDR2 FQGNSA, per germline. With V trimmed by 5 bases and J by 4 bases, 11 bases remained unmatched. The CDR3 protein is CASSRQSGGPPDTQYF. The CDR3 nucleotides are TGTGCCAGCAGCCGTCAGTCGGGGGGGCCCCCAGATACGCAGTATTTT. Complete variable domain (other parts from reference TRBV7-2 and TRBJ2-3): GAGVSQSPSNKVTEKGKDVELRCDPISGHTALYWYRQSLGQGLEFLIYFQGNSAPDKSGLPSDRFSAERTGGSVSTLTIQRTQQEDSAVYLCASSRQSGGPPDTQYFGPGTRLTVL.

The rearrangement uses TRBV5-1 and TRBJ1-1; no clear D gene. Trimming shortened V by 3 bases and J by 1 base, and 22 bases separated the two germline ends. The CDR3 has 18 amino acids. Germline V lookup: CDR1 SGHRS, CDR2 YFSETQ. Here the CDR3 DNA reads TGCGCCAGCAGCTCTTCTTATGACGGAACGCTACGGAACACTGAAGCTTTCTTT. Translation gives CASSSSYDGTLRNTEAFF.

The J gene is TRBJ2-1, the V gene TRBV5-1, with 13 bases fitting TRBD2. After removal of 4 bases from V and 7 bases from J, the junction contained 8 bases not matched to a gene. Germline V gene lookup returns CDR1 SGHRS and CDR2 YFSETQ. The CDR3 runs 16 residues. The CDR3 spells CASSLGGTSGENEQFF. CDR3 bases: TGCGCCAGCAGCCTCGGCGGGACTAGCGGGGAAAATGAGCAGTTCTTC.

V is TRBV28 and J is TRBJ1-4; the D gene is possibly TRBD1 (5 bases). The CDR3 contains 15 residues. V was pared by 7 bases and J by 3 bases, with 15 bases between. Germline V gene sequence: CDR1 MDHEN, CDR2 SYDVKM. The CDR3 loop is CASNRRGEPNEKLFF. In DNA form, the CDR3 reads TGTGCCAGCAACCGCCGGGGGGAGCCTAATGAAAAACTGTTTTTT.

This clone was seen only a few times. This chain links TRBV10-3 with TRBJ2-7, with TRBD1 as a possible D gene (6 bases). CDR3 length equals 13 residues. The V gene lost 7 bases and the J gene lost 1 base, with 11 bases spanning the gap. Germline V gene lookup returns CDR1 ENHRY and CDR2 SYGVKD. The CDR3 coding sequence is TGTGCCATCACAACAGGGATGTCCTACGAGCAGTACTTC. Amino acids: CAITTGMSYEQYF.

This chain links TRBV29-1 with TRBJ1-3; a possible D gene is TRBD1 (5 bases). V was shortened by 6 bases and J by 0 bases, with 9 bases between the two germline ends. Germline lookup yields CDR1 SQVTM and CDR2 ANQGSEA. There are 13 residues in the CDR3. The CDR3 nucleotides are TGCAGCGTGGGGCCGATCTCTGGAAACACCATATATTTT. Translation: CSVGPISGNTIYF.

This chain connects TRBV3-1 (or the pseudogene TRBV3-2) to TRBJ2-7, with D hard to call. This CDR3 has 15 residues. Germline CDR1 reads LGHDT; CDR2 reads YNNKEL (reference sequence). V gave up 0 bases and J gave up 9 bases, with 18 bases separating them. CDR3: CASSQERFTSAVQYF. CDR3 nucleotide sequence: TGTGCCAGCAGCCAAGAACGGTTTACGTCTGCGGTGCAGTACTTC.

This chain connects TRBV20-1 to TRBJ1-2; D unresolved. Germline CDR1 reads DFQATT; CDR2 reads SNEGSKA (reference sequence). The length of the CDR3 is 12 residues. Trimming left V 3 bases short and J 1 base short, with 6 bases between. CDR3 loop: CSASSGNYGYTF. CDR3 sequence (DNA): TGCAGTGCTAGTTCGGGTAACTATGGCTACACCTTC.

This chain joins TRBV18 and TRBJ1-1; a weak D match, TRBD1 (5 bases). Trimming shortened V by 3 bases and J by 10 bases, and 12 bases separated the two germline ends. This CDR3 contains 12 residues. In germline, CDR1 is KGHSH, CDR2 LQKENI. CDR3 protein: CASSPREKGAFF. The DNA of the CDR3 is TGTGCCAGCTCACCCAGGGAGAAGGGAGCTTTCTTT.

The chain employs TRBV18 and TRBJ1-1; 7 bases line up with TRBD1. Trimming took 2 bases from V and 0 from J; bases not matched to a gene: 6. The CDR3 covers 16 residues. The germline CDR1 and CDR2 sequences are KGHSH and LQKENI. The CDR3 coding sequence is TGTGCCAGCTCACCAGCGACAGGGATATTGAACACTGAAGCTTTCTTT. Amino acid sequence: CASSPATGILNTEAFF.

The rearrangement links TRBV12-3 or TRBV12-4 to TRBJ2-1, with D possibly TRBD2 on 6 matching bases. This CDR3 is built from 12 residues. V was pared by 4 bases and J by 7 bases, with 8 bases between. Written as DNA, the CDR3 is TGTGCCAGCAGTTCAGGGAGGAATGAGCAGTTCTTC. Amino acid sequence: CASSSGRNEQFF.

The V gene is TRBV19, the J gene TRBJ1-2; D may be TRBD1 (5 bases). The CDR3 has 13 amino acids. Germline values: CDR1 LNHDA, CDR2 SQIVND (reference sequence). The CDR3, as DNA: TGTGCGTCCAGGGAACAGGCTCTTGATGGCTACACCTTC. Translation gives CASREQALDGYTF.

This chain joins TRBV2 and TRBJ2-4; no definite D call. The germline V gene has CDR1 SNHLY and CDR2 FYNNEI. V was cut by 2 bases and J by 2 bases, with 7 bases left in between. This CDR3 region has 14 residues. The CDR3 coding sequence is TGTGCCAGCAGTGAATCAGCTCCCAAAAACATTCAGTACTTC. Protein sequence: CASSESAPKNIQYF.

This clone was detected only once. The V and J genes are TRBV5-1 and TRBJ2-2, with D unclear. The V end lost 1 base, the J end lost 0 bases, and 4 bases lay between the germline ends. The germline V gene encodes CDR1 SGHRS and CDR2 YFSETQ. CDR3 size: 14 residues. CDR3 bases: TGCGCCAGCAGCTTGAGTACGAACACCGGGGAGCTGTTTTTT. Protein: CASSLSTNTGELFF.

The chain has TRBV5-6 and TRBJ1-5; D is unresolved. This CDR3 is 12 amino acids long. The V gene's germline CDR1 is SGHDT and CDR2 YYEEEE. Trimming stripped 4 bases from V and 3 bases from J, with 5 bases between. The CDR3 DNA follows: TGTGCCAGCAGCAGACCCAATCAGCCCCAGCATTTT. This translates into CASSRPNQPQHF.

This sequence joins TRBV27 and TRBJ2-3; the D gene is possibly TRBD2 (5 bases). CDR3 size: 15 residues. CDR1 is MNHEY, CDR2 SMNVEV, per germline (reference sequence). The V gene lost 5 bases and the J gene lost 5 bases, with 17 bases spanning the gap. CDR3 DNA sequence: TGTGCCAGCAGTGACTGGGTGGGTGCGGGAGATACGCAGTATTTT. Protein sequence: CASSDWVGAGDTQYF.

CDR3 sequence reads: CASSPDRGPNTQYF. The CDR3 nucleotides read TGTGCCAGCAGCCCCGACAGGGGGCCTAATACGCAGTATTTT. The V gene is TRBV7-9, the J gene TRBJ2-3, with TRBD1 matching 10 bases. CDR1 is SEHNR and CDR2 is FQNEAQ in the germline V gene (reference sequence). With 5 bases clipped from V and 7 bases from J, the junction kept 6 bases outside the gene matches. The CDR3 totals 14 residues.

This chain connects TRBV29-1 to TRBJ1-5; TRBD1 aligns across 10 bases. Germline V gene data show CDR1 as SQVTM and CDR2 as ANQGSEA. V shed 5 bases and J 6 bases; nucleotides not matched to a gene: 7. This CDR3 has 14 residues. The CDR3 here is CSVPGQGKSQPQHF. DNA for the CDR3: TGCAGCGTTCCGGGACAGGGGAAGTCTCAGCCCCAGCATTTT.

The V call is TRBV7-6, the J call TRBJ1-2, with D possibly being TRBD1 (6 bases). The germline CDR1 and CDR2 sequences are SGHVS and FNYEAQ. The V end lost 1 base, the J end lost 8 bases, and 17 bases lay between the germline ends. The CDR3 is made up of 15 amino acids. The CDR3 DNA follows: TGTGCCAGCAGCTTAGATACAGGAGGGGGGTACGGCTACACCTTC. Translation gives CASSLDTGGGYGYTF.

The V and J genes are TRBV30 and TRBJ1-6; no clear D gene. Trimming took off 4 bases at V and 7 bases at J, with 11 bases between the two ends. The CDR3 length is 13 residues. Per germline, CDR1 GTSNPN and CDR2 SVGIG (reference sequence). CDR3 nucleotide sequence: TGTGCCTGGACGAAGACACCAAATTCACCCCTCCACTTT. Translation gives CAWTKTPNSPLHF.

This chain connects TRBV5-1 to TRBJ1-1, with unresolved D. The CDR3 is made up of 14 amino acids. Trimming left V 4 bases short and J 1 base short, with 11 bases between. Per the germline V gene, CDR1 is SGHRS and CDR2 is YFSETQ. This chain's CDR3 is CASSPGNGNTEAFF. The CDR3 bases are TGCGCCAGCAGCCCTGGGAACGGGAACACTGAAGCTTTCTTT.

This clone occurred once. The chain links TRBV2 to TRBJ2-3, with TRBD2 matching 10 bases. Per the germline V gene, CDR1 is SNHLY and CDR2 is FYNNEI. The CDR3 consists of 14 residues. V trimming: 6 bases; J trimming: 7 bases; junction bases outside the gene matches: 7. The CDR3 coding sequence is TGTGCCAGCAGAGCGGGGGGGCGGGTATATACGCAGTATTTT. It encodes CASRAGGRVYTQYF.

The V and J genes are TRBV7-2 and TRBJ2-5, with unresolved D. Germline V gene data show CDR1 as SGHTA and CDR2 as FQGNSA. Trimming shortened V by 3 bases and J by 1 base, and 6 bases separated the two germline ends. The CDR3 is made up of 13 amino acids. The CDR3 here is CASSFGPQETQYF. For the CDR3, the DNA is TGTGCCAGCAGCTTTGGACCCCAAGAGACCCAGTACTTC. Complete variable domain (other parts from reference TRBV7-2 and TRBJ2-5): GAGVSQSPSNKVTEKGKDVELRCDPISGHTALYWYRQSLGQGLEFLIYFQGNSAPDKSGLPSDRFSAERTGGSVSTLTIQRTQQEDSAVYLCASSFGPQETQYFGPGTRLLVL.

V and J are TRBV7-3 and TRBJ2-2; D uncertain. This CDR3 contains 12 residues. Per germline, CDR1 SGHTA and CDR2 FQGTGA. Trimming removed 4 bases from V and 1 base from J, with 1 base in between. The CDR3 nucleotides read TGTGCCAGCAGCTGGAACACCGGGGAGCTGTTTTTT. Translation: CASSWNTGELFF.